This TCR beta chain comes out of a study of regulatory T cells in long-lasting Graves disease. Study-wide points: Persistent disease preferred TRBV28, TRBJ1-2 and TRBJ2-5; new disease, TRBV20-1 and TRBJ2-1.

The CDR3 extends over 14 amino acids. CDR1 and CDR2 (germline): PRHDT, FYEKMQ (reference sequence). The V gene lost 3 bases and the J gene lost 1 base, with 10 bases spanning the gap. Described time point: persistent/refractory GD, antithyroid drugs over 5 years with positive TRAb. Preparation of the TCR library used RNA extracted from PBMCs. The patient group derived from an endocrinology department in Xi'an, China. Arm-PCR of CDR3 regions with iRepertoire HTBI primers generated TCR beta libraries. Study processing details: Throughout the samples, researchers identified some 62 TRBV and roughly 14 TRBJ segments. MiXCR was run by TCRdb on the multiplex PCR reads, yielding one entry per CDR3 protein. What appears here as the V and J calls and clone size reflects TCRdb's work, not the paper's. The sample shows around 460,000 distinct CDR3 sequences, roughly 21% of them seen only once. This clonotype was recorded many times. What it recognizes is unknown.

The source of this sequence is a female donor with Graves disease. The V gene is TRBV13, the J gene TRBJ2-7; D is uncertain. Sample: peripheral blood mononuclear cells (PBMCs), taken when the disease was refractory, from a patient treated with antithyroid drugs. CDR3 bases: TGTGCCAGCAGCTTCGGGTCAGCATCCTACGAGCAGTACTTC. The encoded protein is CASSFGSASYEQYF.